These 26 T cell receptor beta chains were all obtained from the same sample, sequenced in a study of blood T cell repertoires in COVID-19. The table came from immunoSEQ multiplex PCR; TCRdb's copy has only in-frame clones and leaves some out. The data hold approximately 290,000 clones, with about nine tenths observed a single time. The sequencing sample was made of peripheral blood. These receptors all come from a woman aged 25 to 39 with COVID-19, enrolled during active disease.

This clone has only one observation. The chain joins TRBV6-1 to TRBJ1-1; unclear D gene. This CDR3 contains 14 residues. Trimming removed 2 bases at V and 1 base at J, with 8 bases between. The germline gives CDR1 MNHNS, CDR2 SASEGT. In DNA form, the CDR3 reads TGTGCCAGCAGTGAACTCAGTCAGAACACTGAAGCTTTCTTT. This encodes CASSELSQNTEAFF.

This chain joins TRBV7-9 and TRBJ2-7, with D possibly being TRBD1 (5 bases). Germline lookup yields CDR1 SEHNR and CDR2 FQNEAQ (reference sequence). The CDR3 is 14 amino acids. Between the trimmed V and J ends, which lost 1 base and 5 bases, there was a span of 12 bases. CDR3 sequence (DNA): TGTGCCAGCAGCTTAGGGGTTGCCAGGGACGAGCAGTACTTC. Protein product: CASSLGVARDEQYF.

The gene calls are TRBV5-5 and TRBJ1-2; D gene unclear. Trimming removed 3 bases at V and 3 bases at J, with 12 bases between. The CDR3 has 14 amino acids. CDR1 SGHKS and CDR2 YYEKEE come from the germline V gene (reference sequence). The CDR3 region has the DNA TGTGCCAGCAGCTCTGACCCCGCGGACTATGGCTACACCTTC. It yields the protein CASSSDPADYGYTF.

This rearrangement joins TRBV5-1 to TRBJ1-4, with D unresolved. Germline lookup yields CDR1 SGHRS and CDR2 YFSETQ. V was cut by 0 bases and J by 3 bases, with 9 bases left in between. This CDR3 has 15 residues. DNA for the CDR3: TGCGCCAGCAGCTTGGGGGCTGCCGCTAATGAAAAACTGTTTTTT. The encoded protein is CASSLGAAANEKLFF. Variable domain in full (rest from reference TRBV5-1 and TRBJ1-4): KAGVTQTPRYLIKTRGQQVTLSCSPISGHRSVSWYQQTPGQGLQFLFEYFSETQRNKGNFPGRFSGRQFSNSRSEMNVSTLELGDSALYLCASSLGAAANEKLFFGSGTQLSVL.

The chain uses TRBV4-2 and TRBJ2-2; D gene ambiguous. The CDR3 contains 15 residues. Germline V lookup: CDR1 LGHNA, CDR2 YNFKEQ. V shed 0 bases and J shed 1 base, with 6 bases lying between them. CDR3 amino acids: CASSQDSQNTGELFF. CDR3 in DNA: TGTGCCAGCAGCCAAGATTCACAGAACACCGGGGAGCTGTTTTTT.

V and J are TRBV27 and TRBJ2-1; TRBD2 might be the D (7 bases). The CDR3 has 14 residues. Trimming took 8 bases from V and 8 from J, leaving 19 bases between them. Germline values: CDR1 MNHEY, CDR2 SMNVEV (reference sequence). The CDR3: CASDRGGSGYEQFF. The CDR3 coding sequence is TGTGCCAGCGATAGGGGGGGCTCCGGGTATGAGCAGTTCTTC.

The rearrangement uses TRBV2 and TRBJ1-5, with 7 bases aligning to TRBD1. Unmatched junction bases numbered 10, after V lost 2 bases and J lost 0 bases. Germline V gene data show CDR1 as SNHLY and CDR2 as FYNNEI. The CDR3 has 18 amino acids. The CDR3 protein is CASSENFGTAYSNQPQHF. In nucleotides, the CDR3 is TGTGCCAGCAGTGAAAATTTTGGGACAGCGTATAGCAATCAGCCCCAGCATTTT.

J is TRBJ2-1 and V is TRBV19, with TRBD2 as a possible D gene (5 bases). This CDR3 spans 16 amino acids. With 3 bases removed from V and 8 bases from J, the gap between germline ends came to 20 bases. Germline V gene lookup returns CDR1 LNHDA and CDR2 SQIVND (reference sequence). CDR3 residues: CASSIPLPSGSDEQFF. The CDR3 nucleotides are TGTGCCAGTAGTATCCCCTTGCCCAGTGGGAGCGATGAGCAGTTCTTC.

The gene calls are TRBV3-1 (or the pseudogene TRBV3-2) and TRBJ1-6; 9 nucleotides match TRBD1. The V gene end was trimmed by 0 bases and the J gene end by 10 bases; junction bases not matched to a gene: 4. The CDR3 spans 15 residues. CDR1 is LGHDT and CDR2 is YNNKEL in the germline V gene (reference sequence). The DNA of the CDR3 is TGTGCCAGCAGCCAAGATCTGACAGGGGGATCACCCCTCCACTTT. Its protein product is CASSQDLTGGSPLHF.

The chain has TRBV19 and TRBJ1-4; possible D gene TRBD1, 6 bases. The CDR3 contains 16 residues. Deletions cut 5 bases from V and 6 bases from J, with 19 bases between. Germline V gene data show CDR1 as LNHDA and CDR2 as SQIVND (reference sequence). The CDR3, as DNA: TGTGCCAGTAGTGTGGACAGCCCGGGGATCGATGAAAAACTGTTTTTT. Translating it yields CASSVDSPGIDEKLFF.

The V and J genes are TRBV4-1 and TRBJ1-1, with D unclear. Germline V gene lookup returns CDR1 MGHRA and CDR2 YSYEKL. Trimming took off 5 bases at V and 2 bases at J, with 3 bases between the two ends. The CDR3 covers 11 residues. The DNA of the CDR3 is TGCGCCAGCAGCTCAAACACTGAAGCTTTCTTT. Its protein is CASSSNTEAFF.

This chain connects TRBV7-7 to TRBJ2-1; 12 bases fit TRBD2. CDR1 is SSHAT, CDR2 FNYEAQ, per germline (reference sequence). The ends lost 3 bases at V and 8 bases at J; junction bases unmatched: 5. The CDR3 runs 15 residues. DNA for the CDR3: TGTGCCAGCAGCTTGTCTAGCGGGGGGGCATATGAGCAGTTCTTC. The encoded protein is CASSLSSGGAYEQFF.

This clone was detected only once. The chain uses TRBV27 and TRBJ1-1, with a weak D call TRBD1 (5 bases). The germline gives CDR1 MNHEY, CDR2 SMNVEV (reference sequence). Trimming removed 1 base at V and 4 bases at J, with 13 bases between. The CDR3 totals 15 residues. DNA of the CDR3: TGTGCCAGCAGTTTATATGATGGGGCCGGCACTGAAGCTTTCTTT. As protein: CASSLYDGAGTEAFF.

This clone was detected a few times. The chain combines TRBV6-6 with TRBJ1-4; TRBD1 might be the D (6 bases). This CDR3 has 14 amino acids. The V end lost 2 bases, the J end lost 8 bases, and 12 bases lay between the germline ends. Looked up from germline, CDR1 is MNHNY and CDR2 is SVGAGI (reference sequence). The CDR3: CASSYEGGEEKLFF. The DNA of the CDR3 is TGTGCCAGCAGTTACGAAGGGGGAGAGGAAAAACTGTTTTTT.

CDR3 residues: CASSEGGTDTQYF. The CDR3 DNA reads TGTGCCAGCTCGGAGGGGGGGACAGATACGCAGTATTTT. The rearrangement uses TRBV18 and TRBJ2-3; a weak D match, TRBD2 (7 bases). With 6 bases removed from V and 3 bases from J, the gap between germline ends came to 10 bases. This CDR3 spans 13 amino acids. Germline lookup yields CDR1 KGHSH and CDR2 LQKENI.

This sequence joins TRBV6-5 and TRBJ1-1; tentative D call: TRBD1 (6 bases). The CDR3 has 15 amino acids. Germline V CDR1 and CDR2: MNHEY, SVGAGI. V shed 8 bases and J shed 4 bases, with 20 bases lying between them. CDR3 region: CASLGVRGTGTEAFF. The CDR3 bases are TGTGCCAGCTTAGGGGTTAGGGGGACCGGCACTGAAGCTTTCTTT.

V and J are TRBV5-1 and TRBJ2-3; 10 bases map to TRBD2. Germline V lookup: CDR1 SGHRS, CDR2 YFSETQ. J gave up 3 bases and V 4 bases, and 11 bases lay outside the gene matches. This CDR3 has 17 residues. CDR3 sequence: CASSPLGLASSTDTQYF. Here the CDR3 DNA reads TGCGCCAGCAGCCCCCTGGGACTAGCGTCTTCGACAGATACGCAGTATTTT.

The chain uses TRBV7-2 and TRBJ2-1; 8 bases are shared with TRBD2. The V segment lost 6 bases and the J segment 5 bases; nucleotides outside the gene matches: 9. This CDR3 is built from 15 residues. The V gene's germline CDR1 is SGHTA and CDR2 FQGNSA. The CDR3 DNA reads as TGTGCCAGCAGTAGGGGAGGGACTAGTAACAATGAGCAGTTCTTC. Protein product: CASSRGGTSNNEQFF.

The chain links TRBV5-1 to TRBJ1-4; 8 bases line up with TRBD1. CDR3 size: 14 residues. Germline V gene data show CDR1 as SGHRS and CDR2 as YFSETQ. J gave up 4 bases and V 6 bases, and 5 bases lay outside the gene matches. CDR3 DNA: TGCGCCAGCACCCGGACAGGGCATAATGAAAAACTGTTTTTT. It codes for CASTRTGHNEKLFF.

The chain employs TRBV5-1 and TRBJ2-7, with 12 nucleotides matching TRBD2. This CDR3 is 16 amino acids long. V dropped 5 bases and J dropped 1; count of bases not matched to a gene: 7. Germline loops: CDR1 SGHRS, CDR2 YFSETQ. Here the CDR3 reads CASRLTSGGASYEQYF. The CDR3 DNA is TGCGCCAGCAGACTGACTAGCGGGGGCGCGTCCTACGAGCAGTACTTC.

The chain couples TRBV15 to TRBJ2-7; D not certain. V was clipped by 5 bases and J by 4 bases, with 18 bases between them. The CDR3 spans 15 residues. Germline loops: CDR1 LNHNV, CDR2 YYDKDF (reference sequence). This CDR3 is CATSYSPATEYEQYF. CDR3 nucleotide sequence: TGTGCCACCAGCTACAGCCCGGCCACAGAATACGAGCAGTACTTC.

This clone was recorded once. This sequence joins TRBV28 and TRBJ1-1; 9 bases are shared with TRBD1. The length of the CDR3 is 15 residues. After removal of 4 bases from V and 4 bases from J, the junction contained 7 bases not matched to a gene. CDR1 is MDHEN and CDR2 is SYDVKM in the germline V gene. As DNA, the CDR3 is TGTGCCAGCAGTTCGCCGGGACAGGGAAGCACTGAAGCTTTCTTT. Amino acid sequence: CASSSPGQGSTEAFF.

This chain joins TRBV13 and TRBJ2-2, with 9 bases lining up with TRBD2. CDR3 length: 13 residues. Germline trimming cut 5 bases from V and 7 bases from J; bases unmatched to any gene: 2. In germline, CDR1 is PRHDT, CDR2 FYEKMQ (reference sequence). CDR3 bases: TGTGCCAGCAGCCCGCGGGGGGGCGGGGAGCTGTTTTTT. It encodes CASSPRGGGELFF.

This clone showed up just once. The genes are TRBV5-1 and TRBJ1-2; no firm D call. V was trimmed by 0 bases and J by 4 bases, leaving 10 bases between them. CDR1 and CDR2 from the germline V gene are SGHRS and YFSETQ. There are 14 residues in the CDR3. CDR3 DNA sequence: TGCGCCAGCAGCTTGGATGGAGGAGGCTATGGCTACACCTTC. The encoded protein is CASSLDGGGYGYTF.

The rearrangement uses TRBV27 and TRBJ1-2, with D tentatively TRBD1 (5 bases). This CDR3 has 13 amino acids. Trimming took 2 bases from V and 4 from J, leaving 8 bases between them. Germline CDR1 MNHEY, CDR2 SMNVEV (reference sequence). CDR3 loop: CASSLTDSYGYTF. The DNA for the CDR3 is TGTGCCAGCAGTTTAACCGACAGCTATGGCTACACCTTC.

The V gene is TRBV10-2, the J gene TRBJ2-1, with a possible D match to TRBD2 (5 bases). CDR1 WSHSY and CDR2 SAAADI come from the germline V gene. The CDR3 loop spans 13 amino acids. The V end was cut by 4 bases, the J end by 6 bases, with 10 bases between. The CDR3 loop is CASSARGVNEQFF. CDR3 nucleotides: TGCGCCAGCAGTGCCCGGGGAGTCAATGAGCAGTTCTTC.